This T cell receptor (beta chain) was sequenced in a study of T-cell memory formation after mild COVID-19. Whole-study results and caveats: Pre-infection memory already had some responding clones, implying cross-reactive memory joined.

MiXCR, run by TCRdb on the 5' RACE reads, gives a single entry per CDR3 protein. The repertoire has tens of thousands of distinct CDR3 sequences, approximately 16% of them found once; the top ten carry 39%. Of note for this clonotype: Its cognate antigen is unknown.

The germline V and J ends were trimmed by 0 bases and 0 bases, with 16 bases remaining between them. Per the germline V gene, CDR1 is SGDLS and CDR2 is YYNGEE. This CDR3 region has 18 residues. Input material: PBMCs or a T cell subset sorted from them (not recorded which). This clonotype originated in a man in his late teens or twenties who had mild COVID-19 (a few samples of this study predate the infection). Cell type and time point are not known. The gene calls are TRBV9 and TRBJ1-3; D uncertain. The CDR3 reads CASSVGESADPSGNTIYF. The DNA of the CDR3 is TGTGCCAGCAGCGTAGGGGAGTCGGCCGATCCCTCTGGAAACACCATATATTTT.